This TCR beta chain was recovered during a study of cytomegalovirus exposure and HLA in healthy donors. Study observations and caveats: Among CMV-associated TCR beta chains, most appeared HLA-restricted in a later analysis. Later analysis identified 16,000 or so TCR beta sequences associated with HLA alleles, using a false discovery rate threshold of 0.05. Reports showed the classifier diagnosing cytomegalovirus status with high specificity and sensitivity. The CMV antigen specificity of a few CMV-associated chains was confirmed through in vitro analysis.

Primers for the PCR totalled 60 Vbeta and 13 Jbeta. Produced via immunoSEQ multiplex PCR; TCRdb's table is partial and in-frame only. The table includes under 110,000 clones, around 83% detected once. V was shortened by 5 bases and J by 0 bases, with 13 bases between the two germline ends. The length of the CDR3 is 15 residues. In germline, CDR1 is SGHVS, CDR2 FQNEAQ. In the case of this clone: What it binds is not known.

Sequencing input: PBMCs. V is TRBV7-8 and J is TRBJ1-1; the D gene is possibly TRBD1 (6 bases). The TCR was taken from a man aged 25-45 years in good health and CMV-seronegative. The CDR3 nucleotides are TGTGCCAGCAGCACGCAGGGGCGCATGAACACTGAAGCTTTCTTT. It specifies CASSTQGRMNTEAFF. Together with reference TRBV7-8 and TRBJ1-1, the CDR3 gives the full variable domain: GAGVSQSPRYKVAKRGQDVALRCDPISGHVSLFWYQQALGQGPEFLTYFQNEAQLDKSGLPSDRFFAERPEGSVSTLKIQRTQQEDSAVYLCASSTQGRMNTEAFFGQGTRLTVV.